This TCR beta chain originates from a study of T-cell memory formation after mild COVID-19. This clonotype was recorded a few times. The length of the CDR3 is 15 residues. Trimming took 6 bases from V and 4 from J, leaving 19 bases between them. Germline loops: CDR1 LNHDA, CDR2 SQIVND (reference sequence). TCR alpha and TCR beta cDNA libraries with sample barcodes and UMIs came from 5'RACE using constant-segment primers. A single record per CDR3 protein comes from TCRdb applying MiXCR to the 5' RACE reads. The sample carries roughly 99,000 distinct CDR3 sequences, approximately 15% recorded once. The clonotype comes from a man younger than 30 who had mild COVID-19 (a few samples of this study predate the infection). Cell type and time point are not known. The sequencing sample was made of PBMCs or a T cell subset sorted from them (not recorded which). The gene calls are TRBV19 and TRBJ2-7; D is perhaps TRBD2 (7 bases). CDR3 region: CASSSKRDIPYEQYV. DNA of the CDR3: TGTGCCAGTAGCAGCAAGCGGGACATCCCTTACGAGCAGTACGTC.